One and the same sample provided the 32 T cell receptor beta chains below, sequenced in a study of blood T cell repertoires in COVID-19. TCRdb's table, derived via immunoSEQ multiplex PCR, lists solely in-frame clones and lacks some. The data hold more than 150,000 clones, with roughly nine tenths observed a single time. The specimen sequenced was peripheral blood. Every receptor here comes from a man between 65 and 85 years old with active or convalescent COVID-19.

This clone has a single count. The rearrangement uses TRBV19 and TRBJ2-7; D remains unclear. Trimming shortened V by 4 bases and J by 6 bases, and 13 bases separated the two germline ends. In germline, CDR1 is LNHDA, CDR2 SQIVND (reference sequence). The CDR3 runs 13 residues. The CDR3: CASSTPGTSEQYF. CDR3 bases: TGTGCCAGTAGTACTCCGGGTACAAGCGAGCAGTACTTC.

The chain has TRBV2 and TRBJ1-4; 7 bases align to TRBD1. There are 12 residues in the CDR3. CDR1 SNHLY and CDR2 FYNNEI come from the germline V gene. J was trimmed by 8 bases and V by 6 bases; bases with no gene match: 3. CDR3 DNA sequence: TGTGCCAGCAGGAAGACAGGGGAAAAACTGTTTTTT. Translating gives CASRKTGEKLFF.

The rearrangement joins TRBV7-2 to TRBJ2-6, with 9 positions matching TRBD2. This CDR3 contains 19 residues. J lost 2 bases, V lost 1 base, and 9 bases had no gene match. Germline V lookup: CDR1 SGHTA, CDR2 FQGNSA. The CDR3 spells CASSLEGTSSRPGANVLTF. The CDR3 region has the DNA TGTGCCAGCAGCTTAGAGGGGACTAGCTCACGCCCTGGGGCCAACGTCCTGACTTTC.

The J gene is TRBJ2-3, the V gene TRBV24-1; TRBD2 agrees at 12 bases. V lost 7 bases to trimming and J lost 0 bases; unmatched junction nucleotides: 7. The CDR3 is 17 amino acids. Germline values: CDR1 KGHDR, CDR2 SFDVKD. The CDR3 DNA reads TGTGCCACCAGCGAGACTAGCGGGAGTCCTAGCACAGATACGCAGTATTTT. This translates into CATSETSGSPSTDTQYF.

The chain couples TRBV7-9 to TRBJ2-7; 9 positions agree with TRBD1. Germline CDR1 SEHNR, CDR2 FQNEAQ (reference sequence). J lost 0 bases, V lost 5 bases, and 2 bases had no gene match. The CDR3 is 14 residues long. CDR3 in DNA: TGTGCCAGCAGCCCGACAGGGGGCTCCTACGAGCAGTACTTC. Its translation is CASSPTGGSYEQYF. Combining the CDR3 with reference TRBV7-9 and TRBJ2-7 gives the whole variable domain DTGVSQNPRHKITKRGQNVTFRCDPISEHNRLYWYRQTLGQGPEFLTYFQNEAQLEKSRLLSDRFSAERPKGSFSTLEIQRTEQGDSAMYLCASSPTGGSYEQYFGPGTRLTVT.

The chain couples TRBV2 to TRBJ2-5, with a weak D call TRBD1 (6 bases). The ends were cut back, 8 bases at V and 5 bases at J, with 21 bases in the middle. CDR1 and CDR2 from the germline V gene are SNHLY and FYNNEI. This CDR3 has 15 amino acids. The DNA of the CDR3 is TGTGCCAGCCACGGACAGACTGGGTTTCGTGAGACCCAGTACTTC. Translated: CASHGQTGFRETQYF.

The CDR3 loop is CAWSVGTGERQYF. CDR3 nucleotides: TGTGCCTGGAGTGTAGGGACAGGGGAACGGCAGTACTTC. The rearrangement uses TRBV30 and TRBJ2-7; the match to TRBD1 covers 10 bases. This CDR3 region has 13 residues. The germline gives CDR1 GTSNPN, CDR2 SVGIG (reference sequence). With 0 bases clipped from V and 9 bases from J, the junction kept 5 bases outside the gene matches.

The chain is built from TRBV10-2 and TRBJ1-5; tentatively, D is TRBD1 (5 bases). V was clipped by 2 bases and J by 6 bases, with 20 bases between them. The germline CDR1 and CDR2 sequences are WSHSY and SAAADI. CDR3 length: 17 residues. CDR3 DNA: TGCGCCAGCAGTGAGGTCGGGTCAAACGGGGGGGGTCAGCCCCAGCATTTT. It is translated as CASSEVGSNGGGQPQHF.

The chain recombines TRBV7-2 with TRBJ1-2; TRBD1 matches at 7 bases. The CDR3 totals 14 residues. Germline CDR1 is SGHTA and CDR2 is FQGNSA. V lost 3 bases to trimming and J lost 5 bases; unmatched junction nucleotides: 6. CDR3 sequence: CASSLSDRQYGYTF. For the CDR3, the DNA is TGTGCCAGCAGCTTGTCGGACAGGCAATATGGCTACACCTTC.

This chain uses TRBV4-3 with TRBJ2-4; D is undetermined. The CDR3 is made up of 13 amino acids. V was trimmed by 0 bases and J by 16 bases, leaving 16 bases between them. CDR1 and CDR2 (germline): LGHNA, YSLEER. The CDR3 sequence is CASSQDFGDSAYF. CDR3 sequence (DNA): TGCGCCAGCAGCCAAGATTTTGGCGACTCGGCTTACTTC.

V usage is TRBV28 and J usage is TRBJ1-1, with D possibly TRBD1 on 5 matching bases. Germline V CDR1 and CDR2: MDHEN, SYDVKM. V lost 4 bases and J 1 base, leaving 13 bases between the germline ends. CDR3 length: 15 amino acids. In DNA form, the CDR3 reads TGTGCCAGCAGTTCCAGGGTTTTTGGGAACACTGAAGCTTTCTTT. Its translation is CASSSRVFGNTEAFF.

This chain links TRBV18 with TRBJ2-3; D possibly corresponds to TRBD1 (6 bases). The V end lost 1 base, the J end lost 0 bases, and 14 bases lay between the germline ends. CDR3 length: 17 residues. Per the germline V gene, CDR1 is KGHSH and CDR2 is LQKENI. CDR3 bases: TGTGCCAGCTCACCACTCGGACAGTCCACTAGCACAGATACGCAGTATTTT. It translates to CASSPLGQSTSTDTQYF.

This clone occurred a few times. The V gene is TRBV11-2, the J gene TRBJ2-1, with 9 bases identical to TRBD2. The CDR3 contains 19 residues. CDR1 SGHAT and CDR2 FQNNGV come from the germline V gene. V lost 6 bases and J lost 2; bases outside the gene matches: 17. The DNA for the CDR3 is TGTGCCAGCAGGAACACTTTTAAACAGCGGGGGGCTGCCTACAATGAGCAGTTCTTC. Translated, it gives CASRNTFKQRGAAYNEQFF.

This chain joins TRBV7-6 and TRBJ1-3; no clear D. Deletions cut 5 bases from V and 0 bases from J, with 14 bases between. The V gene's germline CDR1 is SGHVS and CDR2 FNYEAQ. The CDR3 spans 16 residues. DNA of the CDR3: TGTGCCAGCAGCACTAACCTTAGCCCCTCTGGAAACACCATATATTTT. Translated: CASSTNLSPSGNTIYF.

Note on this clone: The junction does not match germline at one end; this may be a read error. Here the CDR3 reads CASSLSGNPEAFF. The CDR3 nucleotides are TGTGCCAGCAGTTTGTCCGGGAACCCTGAAGCTTTCTTT. The chain couples TRBV28 to TRBJ1-1; no clear D gene. Looked up from germline, CDR1 is MDHEN and CDR2 is SYDVKM. CDR3 size: 13 residues. The variable domain in full, completed from reference TRBV28 and TRBJ1-1, reads DVKVTQSSRYLVKRTGEKVFLECVQDMDHENMFWYRQDPGLGLRLIYFSYDVKMKEKGDIPEGYSVSREKKERFSLILESASTNQTSMYLCASSLSGNPEAFFGQGTRLTVV.

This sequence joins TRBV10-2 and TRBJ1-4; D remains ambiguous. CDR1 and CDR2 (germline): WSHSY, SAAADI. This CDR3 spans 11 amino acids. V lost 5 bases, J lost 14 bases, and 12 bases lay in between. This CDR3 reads CASSSTNQLFF. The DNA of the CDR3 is TGCGCCAGCAGTAGTACCAACCAGCTGTTTTTT.

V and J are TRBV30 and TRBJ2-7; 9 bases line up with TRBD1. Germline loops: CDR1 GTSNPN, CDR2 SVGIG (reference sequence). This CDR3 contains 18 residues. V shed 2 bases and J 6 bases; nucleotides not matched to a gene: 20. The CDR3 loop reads CAWSPPIYGDRARPEQYF. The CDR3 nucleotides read TGTGCCTGGAGTCCACCGATATACGGGGACAGGGCCCGACCCGAGCAGTACTTC.

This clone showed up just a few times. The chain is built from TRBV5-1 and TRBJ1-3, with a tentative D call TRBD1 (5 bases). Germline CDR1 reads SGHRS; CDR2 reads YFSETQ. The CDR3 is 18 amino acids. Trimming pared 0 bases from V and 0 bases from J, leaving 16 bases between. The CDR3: CASSLVPSGESSGNTIYF. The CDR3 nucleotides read TGCGCCAGCAGCTTGGTCCCCTCGGGGGAAAGCTCTGGAAACACCATATATTTT.

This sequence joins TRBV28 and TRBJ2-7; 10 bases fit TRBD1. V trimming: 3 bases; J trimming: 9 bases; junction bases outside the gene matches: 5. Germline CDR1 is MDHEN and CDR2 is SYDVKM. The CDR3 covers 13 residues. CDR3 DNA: TGTGCCAGCAGTTTGGACAGGGGGACTCGGCAGTACTTC. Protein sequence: CASSLDRGTRQYF. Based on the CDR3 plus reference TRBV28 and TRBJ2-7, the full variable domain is DVKVTQSSRYLVKRTGEKVFLECVQDMDHENMFWYRQDPGLGLRLIYFSYDVKMKEKGDIPEGYSVSREKKERFSLILESASTNQTSMYLCASSLDRGTRQYFGPGTRLTVT.

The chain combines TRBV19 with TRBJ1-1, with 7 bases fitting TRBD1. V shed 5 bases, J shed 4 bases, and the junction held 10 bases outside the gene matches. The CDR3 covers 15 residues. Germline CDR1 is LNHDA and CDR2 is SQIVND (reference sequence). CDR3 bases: TGTGCCAGTAGTTCACAGGGGTGGGGTTTCACTGAAGCTTTCTTT. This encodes CASSSQGWGFTEAFF.

CDR3 in amino acids: CASSHTGRGVGEQYF. The CDR3 coding sequence is TGTGCCAGCAGCCACACAGGTCGCGGGGTGGGCGAGCAGTACTTC. The V gene is TRBV5-6, the J gene TRBJ2-7; D is possibly TRBD2 (6 bases). The germline CDR1 and CDR2 sequences are SGHDT and YYEEEE. The CDR3 runs 15 residues. V gave up 4 bases and J gave up 6 bases, with 20 bases separating them.

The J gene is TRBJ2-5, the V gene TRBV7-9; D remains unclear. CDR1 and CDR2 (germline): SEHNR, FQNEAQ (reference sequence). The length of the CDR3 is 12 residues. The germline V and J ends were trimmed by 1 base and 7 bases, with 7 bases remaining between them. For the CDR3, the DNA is TGTGCCAGCAGCTTAGGGTCAGGGACCCAGTACTTC. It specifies CASSLGSGTQYF.

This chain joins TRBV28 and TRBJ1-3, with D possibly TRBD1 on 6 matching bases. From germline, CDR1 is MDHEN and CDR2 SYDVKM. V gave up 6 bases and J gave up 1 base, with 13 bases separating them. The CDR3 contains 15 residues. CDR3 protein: CASSSLGQSGNTIYF. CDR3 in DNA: TGTGCCAGCAGCAGCCTTGGACAGTCTGGAAACACCATATATTTT.

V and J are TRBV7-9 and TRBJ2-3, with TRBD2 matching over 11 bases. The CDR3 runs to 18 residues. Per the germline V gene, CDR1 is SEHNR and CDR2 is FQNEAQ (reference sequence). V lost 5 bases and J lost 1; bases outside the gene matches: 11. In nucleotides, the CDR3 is TGTGCCAGCAGCCCCGGGACTAGCGGTAGCGTTGGCACAGATACGCAGTATTTT. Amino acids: CASSPGTSGSVGTDTQYF.

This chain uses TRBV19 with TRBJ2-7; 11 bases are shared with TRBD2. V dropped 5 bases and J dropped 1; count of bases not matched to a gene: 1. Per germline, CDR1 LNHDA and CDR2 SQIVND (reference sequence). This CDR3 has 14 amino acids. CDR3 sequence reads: CASSGTSGSYEQYF. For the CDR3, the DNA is TGTGCCAGTAGTGGGACTAGCGGATCCTACGAGCAGTACTTC.

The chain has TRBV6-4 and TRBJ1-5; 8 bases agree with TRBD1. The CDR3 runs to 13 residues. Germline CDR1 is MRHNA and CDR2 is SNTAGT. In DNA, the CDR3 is TGTGCTCTGCACCAGGGGGCGCGGCAGCCCCAGCATTTT. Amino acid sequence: CALHQGARQPQHF.

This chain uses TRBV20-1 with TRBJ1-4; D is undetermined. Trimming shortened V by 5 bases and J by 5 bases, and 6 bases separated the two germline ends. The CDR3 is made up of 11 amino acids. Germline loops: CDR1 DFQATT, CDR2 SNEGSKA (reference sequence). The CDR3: CSAHKNEKLFF. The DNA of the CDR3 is TGCAGTGCTCACAAGAATGAAAAACTGTTTTTT.

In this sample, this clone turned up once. The CDR3 here is CSVENWTGIACGYTF. DNA for the CDR3: TGCAGCGTTGAAAACTGGACAGGGATAGCCTGTGGCTACACCTTC. V is TRBV29-1 and J is TRBJ1-2; 8 bases fit TRBD1. Germline CDR1 is SQVTM and CDR2 is ANQGSEA. J was trimmed by 7 bases and V by 2 bases; bases with no gene match: 12. This CDR3 has 15 amino acids.

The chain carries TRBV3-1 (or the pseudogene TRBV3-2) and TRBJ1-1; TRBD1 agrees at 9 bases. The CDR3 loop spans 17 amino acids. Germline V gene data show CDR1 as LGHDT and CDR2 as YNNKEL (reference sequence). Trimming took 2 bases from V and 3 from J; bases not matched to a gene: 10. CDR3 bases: TGTGCCAGCAGCCAATGGGGGACAGGGTTTTTTGACACTGAAGCTTTCTTT. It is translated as CASSQWGTGFFDTEAFF.

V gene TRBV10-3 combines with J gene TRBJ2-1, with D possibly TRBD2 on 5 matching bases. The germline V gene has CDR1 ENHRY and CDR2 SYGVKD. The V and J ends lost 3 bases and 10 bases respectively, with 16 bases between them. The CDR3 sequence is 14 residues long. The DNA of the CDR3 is TGTGCCATCAGTGATTCGGGTAGCGTAGAAGAGCAGTTCTTC. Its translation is CAISDSGSVEEQFF.

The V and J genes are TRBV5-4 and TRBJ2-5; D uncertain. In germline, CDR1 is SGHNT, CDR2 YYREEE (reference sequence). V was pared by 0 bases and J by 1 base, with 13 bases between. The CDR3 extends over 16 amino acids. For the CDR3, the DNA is TGTGCCAGCAGCTTGGTCCAGGTGCGAGCCCAAGAGACCCAGTACTTC. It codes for CASSLVQVRAQETQYF.

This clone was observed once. DNA of the CDR3: TGTGCCAGCAGCTCCCTATCAGATACGCAGTATTTT. It encodes CASSSLSDTQYF. The rearrangement joins TRBV5-4 to TRBJ2-3; D uncertain. CDR1 is SGHNT, CDR2 YYREEE, per germline (reference sequence). V lost 3 bases and J 4 bases, leaving 6 bases between the germline ends. CDR3 length equals 12 residues.